Listed here are 14 T cell receptor beta chains from one sample, sequenced in a study of blood T cell repertoires in COVID-19. Here immunoSEQ multiplex PCR was the method, and the copy in TCRdb shows in-frame clones only, minus some. Counted here are some 260,000 clones, roughly 80% occurring once; the ten biggest clones make up over 7.5%. The sequencing sample was made of peripheral blood. Receptor source: a man aged 80 or over with acute or convalescent COVID-19.

Here the CDR3 DNA reads TGTGCCAGTAGTCCAAAGGCGGGAATAAACATTCAGTACTTC. Residues: CASSPKAGINIQYF. The chain joins TRBV19 to TRBJ2-4; the D gene is possibly TRBD2 (6 bases). There are 14 residues in the CDR3. Trimming removed 5 bases from V and 6 bases from J, with 14 bases in between. CDR1 is LNHDA, CDR2 SQIVND, per germline (reference sequence).

The rearrangement joins TRBV6-6 to TRBJ1-4; TRBD1 matches at 7 bases. V dropped 2 bases and J dropped 8; count of bases not matched to a gene: 8. Germline V CDR1 and CDR2: MNHNY, SVGAGI (reference sequence). This CDR3 is built from 15 residues. The CDR3 region has the DNA TGTGCCAGCAGTTACGAGGGGGCGCCGAGGGAAAAACTGTTTTTT. Translation: CASSYEGAPREKLFF.

The chain couples TRBV30 to TRBJ2-7; TRBD2 matches 14 bases. V gave up 6 bases and J gave up 0 bases; unmatched junction bases: 16. CDR1 and CDR2 from the germline V gene are GTSNPN and SVGIG (reference sequence). This CDR3 contains 19 residues. CDR3 in amino acids: CACHGLAGGEILSSYEQYF. CDR3 in DNA: TGTGCCTGCCACGGACTAGCGGGAGGAGAGATTCTAAGCTCCTACGAGCAGTACTTC.

The chain has TRBV9 and TRBJ2-7; 13 nucleotides agree with TRBD2. Looked up from germline, CDR1 is SGDLS and CDR2 is YYNGEE. The CDR3 contains 15 residues. J was trimmed by 4 bases and V by 4 bases; bases with no gene match: 5. The CDR3 protein is CASSTGLAGPYEQYF. CDR3 coding DNA: TGTGCCAGCAGCACGGGACTAGCGGGACCGTACGAGCAGTACTTC.

The rearrangement uses TRBV5-1 and TRBJ2-6; D not resolved. The length of the CDR3 is 15 residues. The V end was cut by 3 bases, the J end by 0 bases, with 7 bases between. Germline V gene data show CDR1 as SGHRS and CDR2 as YFSETQ. The CDR3 spells CASSSLLSGANVLTF. CDR3 in DNA: TGCGCCAGCAGCTCTCTCCTCTCTGGGGCCAACGTCCTGACTTTC. The entire variable domain, with the rest obtained from reference TRBV5-1 and TRBJ2-6, is as follows: KAGVTQTPRYLIKTRGQQVTLSCSPISGHRSVSWYQQTPGQGLQFLFEYFSETQRNKGNFPGRFSGRQFSNSRSEMNVSTLELGDSALYLCASSSLLSGANVLTFGAGSRLTVL.

The V gene is TRBV5-1, the J gene TRBJ1-5; TRBD1 agrees at 8 bases. The trim removed 4 bases at V and 6 bases at J, leaving 9 bases unmatched. Germline CDR1 reads SGHRS; CDR2 reads YFSETQ. The CDR3 length is 15 residues. The DNA of the CDR3 is TGCGCCAGCAGCCCAGGACAGGGAGGGGGTCAGCCCCAGCATTTT. Translating gives CASSPGQGGGQPQHF.

The gene calls are TRBV6-5 and TRBJ1-4, with D maybe TRBD1 (5 bases). Germline CDR1 and CDR2: MNHEY and SVGAGI. Deletions cut 6 bases from V and 5 bases from J, with 13 bases between. This CDR3 comprises 14 residues. The CDR3 DNA is TGTGCCAGCAGGGACCAGGGCGGAAATGAAAAACTGTTTTTT. It encodes CASRDQGGNEKLFF.

The gene calls are TRBV2 and TRBJ2-3; TRBD2 agrees at 8 bases. The CDR3 runs to 14 residues. CDR1 and CDR2 from the germline V gene are SNHLY and FYNNEI. Losses at the gene ends were 8 bases for V and 2 bases for J; bases not matched to a gene: 6. CDR3 sequence reads: CASRTSPSTDTQYF. The CDR3 region has the DNA TGTGCCAGCCGGACTAGCCCCTCCACAGATACGCAGTATTTT.

The DNA for the CDR3 is TGTGCCAGCAGCGTAGAGCAGGACAGCTACAATGAGCAGTTCTTC. The encoded protein is CASSVEQDSYNEQFF. The chain employs TRBV9 and TRBJ2-1; D is possibly TRBD1 (6 bases). V lost 0 bases, J lost 3 bases, and 10 bases lay in between. The CDR3 totals 15 residues. Germline V lookup: CDR1 SGDLS, CDR2 YYNGEE.

V is TRBV5-4 and J is TRBJ1-3; D remains unclear. Germline lookup yields CDR1 SGHNT and CDR2 YYREEE (reference sequence). CDR3 length equals 14 residues. V shed 4 bases and J shed 1 base, with 9 bases lying between them. Written as DNA, the CDR3 is TGTGCCAGCAGCGTATCGACATCTGGAAACACCATATATTTT. This encodes CASSVSTSGNTIYF.

The CDR3 spells CASSLSGTGLTDTQYF. DNA for the CDR3: TGTGCCAGCAGCCTTTCCGGGACAGGGTTAACAGATACGCAGTATTTT. V usage is TRBV14 and J usage is TRBJ2-3; 9 nucleotides agree with TRBD1. Trimming took 4 bases from V and 3 from J; bases not matched to a gene: 8. Germline values: CDR1 SGHDN, CDR2 FVKESK. The CDR3 extends over 16 amino acids.

The chain employs TRBV7-9 and TRBJ1-6, with TRBD1 matching 7 bases. The V segment lost 3 bases and the J segment 8 bases; nucleotides outside the gene matches: 10. Germline V gene lookup returns CDR1 SEHNR and CDR2 FQNEAQ (reference sequence). CDR3 size: 16 residues. CDR3 sequence reads: CASSLSPDRVHSPLHF. In nucleotides, the CDR3 is TGTGCCAGCAGCTTGAGCCCAGACAGGGTTCATTCACCCCTCCACTTT.

The rearrangement uses TRBV12-5 and TRBJ1-6, with D maybe TRBD1 (6 bases). V was trimmed by 2 bases and J by 8 bases, leaving 19 bases between them. The CDR3 is 17 amino acids. In germline, CDR1 is LGHNT, CDR2 FRNRAP. The chain's CDR3 is CASGLTGLKGWYSPLHF. The CDR3 DNA reads TGTGCTAGTGGTTTGACAGGGTTGAAGGGGTGGTATTCACCCCTCCACTTT.

The V and J genes are TRBV30 and TRBJ1-2; D gene unclear. CDR3 length equals 16 residues. V was pared by 0 bases and J by 7 bases, with 21 bases between. CDR1 and CDR2 from the germline V gene are GTSNPN and SVGIG (reference sequence). The CDR3 protein is CAWSVGSAAGSGGYTF. In DNA, the CDR3 is TGTGCCTGGAGTGTAGGGTCGGCAGCGGGTTCTGGTGGCTACACCTTC. The complete variable domain, with remaining parts taken from reference TRBV30 and TRBJ1-2, reads SQTIHQWPATLVQPVGSPLSLECTVEGTSNPNLYWYRQAAGRGLQLLFYSVGIGQISSEVPQNLSASRPQDRQFILSSKKLLLSDSGFYLCAWSVGSAAGSGGYTFGSGTRLTVV.